This TCR beta chain appears in the sequencing data of a study of identical twins. This clonotype was detected a few times. Per the germline V gene, CDR1 is SNHLY and CDR2 is FYNNEI. The CDR3 covers 13 residues. V was pared by 3 bases and J by 7 bases, with 12 bases between. TCRdb itself ran the 5' RACE reads through MiXCR, one entry per CDR3 protein. The sample lists approximately 700,000 distinct CDR3 sequences, 15% to 20% occurring once. These sequences were also reported in another study, on T cells expressing NK-cell markers.

The sequencing input was PBMCs. The sequence came from a woman between 18 and 29 years old in good health. The chain recombines TRBV2 with TRBJ1-2, with D hard to call. CDR3 DNA: TGTGCCAGCAGTGACCGATACGGTCTTGGCTACACCTTC. Translating it yields CASSDRYGLGYTF.